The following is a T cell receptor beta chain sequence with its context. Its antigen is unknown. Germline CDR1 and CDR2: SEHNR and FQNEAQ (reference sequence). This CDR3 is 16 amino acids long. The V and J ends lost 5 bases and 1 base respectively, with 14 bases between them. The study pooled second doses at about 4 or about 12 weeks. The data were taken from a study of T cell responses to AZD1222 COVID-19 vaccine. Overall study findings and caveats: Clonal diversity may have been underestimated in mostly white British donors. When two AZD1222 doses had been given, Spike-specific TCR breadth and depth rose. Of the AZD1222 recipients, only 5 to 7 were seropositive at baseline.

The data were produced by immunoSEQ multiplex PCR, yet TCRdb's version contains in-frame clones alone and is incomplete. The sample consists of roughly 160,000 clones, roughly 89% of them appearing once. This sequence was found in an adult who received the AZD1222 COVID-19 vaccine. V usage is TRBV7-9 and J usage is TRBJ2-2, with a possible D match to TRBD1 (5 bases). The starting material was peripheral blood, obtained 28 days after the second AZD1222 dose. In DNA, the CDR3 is TGTGCCAGCAGCCCCAGGGAATTCGGGAACACCGGGGAGCTGTTTTTT. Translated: CASSPREFGNTGELFF.